This T cell receptor beta chain emerged from a study of blood T cells in healthy people across ages. Sample-barcoded 5' priming and a J-beta primer mix drove a second PCR of roughly 6 to 12 cycles. MiXCR, applied by TCRdb to the 5' RACE reads, yields one record per CDR3 protein. The data show over 500,000 distinct CDR3 sequences, about 28% seen once. The CDR3 sequence is 15 residues long. Germline values: CDR1 SGHVS, CDR2 FNYEAQ. The V and J ends lost 5 bases and 2 bases, in that order; junction bases with no gene match: 8. These data were likewise used in another study, on T cells of mothers and their children. That paper states: There were over 8.5 million TCR beta CDR3 reads from each mother and a few million from each child.

The chain links TRBV7-6 to TRBJ2-7; 8 bases align to TRBD2. Sequenced sample: blood. This receptor was identified in a boy younger than 10 in good health. The CDR3 DNA reads TGTGCCAGCAGCCTGGGGCGGGAGGTACCCTACGAGCAGTACTTC. Protein: CASSLGREVPYEQYF.